The TCR beta chain described here comes from a study of blood T cell repertoires in COVID-19 (dated by TCRdb to 2020 to 2021). About the investigation overall: Samples from collaborators originated in the United States, Italy and Spain and spanned both the acute and convalescent phases of COVID-19. The dataset comprised deeply sampled blood TCRbeta repertoires from subjects exposed to, actively infected with, or recovered from COVID-19. The samples were drawn from the first 160 participants of the ongoing ImmuneRACE study and from 1,254 subjects provided by 6 global collaborators. Where HLA class I and class II types were available, the types were taken from metadata supplied by the sample provider, not from assay-based typing. The prospective study material was composed of cDNA or gDNA derived from T cells, B-cell-depleted T cells, or PBMCs. The repertoires were made available in a free public database intended to serve as a resource for research on the immune response to SARS-CoV-2. The sample metadata nearly always contained a de-identified subject ID, COVID-19 status, age in years and sex.

Collaborating institutions collected whole blood in K2EDTA tubes following their own protocols. For TCRbeta analysis, collaborator samples were shipped as frozen whole blood, as isolated PBMCs, or as DNA extracted from either sample type. The CDR3 measures 17 amino acids from cysteine to phenylalanine. The sequence is cut down to CDR3 DNA, 51 bases in frame from base 1. The germline V gene (reference sequence) provides CDR1 WNHNN and CDR2 SYGVQD. The immunoSEQ Assay, a bias-controlled multiplex PCR, was used to amplify TCRbeta CDR3 regions from genomic DNA. In the authors' own workflow: Within the assay, amplification of reference gene primers was used to estimate how many nucleated cells each sample contained. To quantify the absolute abundance of each unique TCRbeta CDR3 rearrangement, sequence reads were collapsed and filtered. For each sample, productive Simpson clonality was calculated as the square root of Simpson's diversity index over productive rearrangements. The table was pulled from immuneACCESS by TCRdb, which kept in-frame rearrangements only. Such tables lose some clones; where checked, under half of the loss comes from unresolved V genes, and the rest has no known cause. V and J calls and clone size are as listed in that table; D and trimming were resolved from the DNA. In all, the sample holds more than 70,000 clones, and approximately 82% of those were seen once. The ten most abundant clones make up under 45% of the sample.

Results the study describes overall, beyond this receptor: The amount of clinical and demographic metadata varied by source and participant and was provided uncurated.

Concerning this clone itself: No antigen is known for it. An end of the junction differs from the germline gene, which may be a read error.

This clonotype was sampled from a woman between 70 and 85 years old with acute or convalescent COVID-19. The chain was built from TRBV10-1 and TRBJ2-7; 9 central bases correspond to TRBD1. The sequencing sample was made of peripheral blood. This receptor carries the CDR3 CASSDPRPGTGSYGQYF. The sequence in DNA is TGCGCCAGCAGTGATCCACGCCCCGGGACAGGGTCTTACGGGCAGTACTTC.